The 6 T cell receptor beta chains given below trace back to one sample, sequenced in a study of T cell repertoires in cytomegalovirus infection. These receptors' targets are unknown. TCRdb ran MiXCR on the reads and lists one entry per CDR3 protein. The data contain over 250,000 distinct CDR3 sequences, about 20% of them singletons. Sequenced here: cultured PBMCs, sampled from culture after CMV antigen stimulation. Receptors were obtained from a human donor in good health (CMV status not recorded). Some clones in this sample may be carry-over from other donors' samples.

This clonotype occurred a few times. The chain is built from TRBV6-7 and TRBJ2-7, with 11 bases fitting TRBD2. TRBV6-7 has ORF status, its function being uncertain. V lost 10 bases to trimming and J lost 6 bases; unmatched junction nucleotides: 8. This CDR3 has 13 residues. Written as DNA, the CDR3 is TGTGCCAACTCGACTAGCGGGATCGCCGAGCAGTACGTC. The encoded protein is CANSTSGIAEQYV.

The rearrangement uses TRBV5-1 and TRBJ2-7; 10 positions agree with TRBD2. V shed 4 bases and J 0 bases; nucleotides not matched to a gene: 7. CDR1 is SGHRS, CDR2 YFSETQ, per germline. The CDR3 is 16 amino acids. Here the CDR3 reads CASSDLTSGDSYEQYF. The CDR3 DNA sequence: TGCGCCAGCAGCGACCTAACTAGCGGGGACTCCTACGAGCAGTACTTC.

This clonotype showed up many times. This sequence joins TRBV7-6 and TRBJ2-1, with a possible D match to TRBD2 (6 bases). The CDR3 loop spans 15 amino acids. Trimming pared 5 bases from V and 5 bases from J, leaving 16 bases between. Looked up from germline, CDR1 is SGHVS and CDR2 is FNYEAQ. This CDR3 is CASSLPSGTHNEQFF. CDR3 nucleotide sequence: TGTGCCAGCAGCCTACCGTCCGGGACTCACAATGAGCAGTTCTTC.

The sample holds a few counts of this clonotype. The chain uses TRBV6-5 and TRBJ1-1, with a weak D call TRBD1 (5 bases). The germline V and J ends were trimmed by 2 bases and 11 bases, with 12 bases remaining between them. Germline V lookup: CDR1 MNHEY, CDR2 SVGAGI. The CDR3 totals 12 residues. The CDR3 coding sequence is TGTGCCAGCAGTTACGGGGCAGGGAAGGCTTTCTTT. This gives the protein CASSYGAGKAFF.

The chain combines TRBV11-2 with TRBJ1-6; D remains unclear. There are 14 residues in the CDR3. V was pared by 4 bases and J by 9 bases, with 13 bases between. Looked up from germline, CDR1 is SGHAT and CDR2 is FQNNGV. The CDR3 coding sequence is TGTGCCAGCAGCTCCCCACTAACGGGTTCACCCCTCCACTTT. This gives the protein CASSSPLTGSPLHF.

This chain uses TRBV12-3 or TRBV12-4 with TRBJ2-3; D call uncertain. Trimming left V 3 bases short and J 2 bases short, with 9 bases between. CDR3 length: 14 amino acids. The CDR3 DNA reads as TGTGCCAGCAGTTTCCTGACTCCCACAGATACGCAGTATTTT. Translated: CASSFLTPTDTQYF.